The sequence of this T cell receptor beta chain was determined in a study of CD4+ T cells in melanoma. Germline V gives CDR1 MNHNS, CDR2 SASEGT. There are 13 residues in the CDR3. With 8 bases removed from V and 2 bases from J, the gap between germline ends came to 12 bases. TCRdb's table, derived via immunoSEQ multiplex PCR, lists solely in-frame clones and lacks some. The table has 120,000 to 150,000 clones, nearly 95% seen once. Study conclusions and caveats: CD8+ T cell, macrophage and B cell function reportedly correlated with neoantigen-specific CD4+ T cells.

This clone was observed a single time. The antigen remains unidentified. This TCR was sampled from a human donor with melanoma. V usage is TRBV6-1 and J usage is TRBJ1-2, with a weak D call TRBD1 (5 bases). The CDR3 nucleotides read TGTGCCAGCTCGCCCCGACAGAACTATGGCTACACCTTC. This codes for CASSPRQNYGYTF.